This T cell receptor (beta chain) was sequenced during a study of OX40 agonist ivuxolimab in advanced cancers. Study observations and caveats: Among some nonresponders, normalized T-cell clonal expansion was also low.

The method was immunoSEQ multiplex PCR; TCRdb's version includes in-frame clones alone and lacks a portion of them. Counted here are 70,000 to 95,000 clones, about nine tenths occurring once; the ten biggest clones make up around 0.34%. A note on this clone: What it binds is not known.

Trimming shortened V by 3 bases and J by 3 bases, and 7 bases separated the two germline ends. CDR1 SGDLS and CDR2 YYNGEE come from the germline V gene. CDR3 length: 13 residues. The TCR comes from an adult with an advanced solid tumor such as melanoma, head and neck, liver or kidney cancer. This sample comprised CD4+ or CD8+ T cells sorted from blood, obtained in a trial of the OX40 agonist ivuxolimab. The rearrangement joins TRBV9 to TRBJ1-5; D call uncertain. This CDR3 is CASSAAPNQPQHF. The CDR3 DNA is TGTGCCAGCAGCGCGGCCCCCAATCAGCCCCAGCATTTT.